This T cell receptor (beta chain) came from a study of blood T cell repertoires in COVID-19. About the study: Sources were T cells, B-cell-depleted T cells, or PBMCs; the material itself was cDNA or gDNA.

Germline V gene sequence: CDR1 MDHEN, CDR2 SYDVKM. The CDR3 has 14 residues. The ends lost 7 bases at V and 6 bases at J; junction bases unmatched: 9. Here immunoSEQ multiplex PCR was the method, and the copy in TCRdb shows in-frame clones only, minus some. This table holds about 250,000 clones, roughly 80% found once. The TCR was taken from a man older than 75 with acute or convalescent COVID-19. What was sequenced was peripheral blood. J is TRBJ2-7 and V is TRBV28, with 10 bases that match TRBD2. The CDR3: CASTLSGGALEQYF. In nucleotides, the CDR3 is TGTGCCAGCACCCTCAGCGGGGGGGCCCTCGAGCAGTACTTC.